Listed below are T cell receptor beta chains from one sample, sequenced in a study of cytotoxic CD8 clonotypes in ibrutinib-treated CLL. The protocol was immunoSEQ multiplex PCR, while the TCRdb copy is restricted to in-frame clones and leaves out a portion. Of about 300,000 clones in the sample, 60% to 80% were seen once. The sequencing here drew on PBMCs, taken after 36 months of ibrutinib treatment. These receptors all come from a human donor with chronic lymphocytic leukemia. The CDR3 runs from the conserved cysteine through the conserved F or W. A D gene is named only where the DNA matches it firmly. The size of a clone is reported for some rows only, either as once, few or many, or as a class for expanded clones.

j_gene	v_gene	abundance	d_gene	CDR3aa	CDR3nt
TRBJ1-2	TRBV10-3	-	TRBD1	CAISPGQGDGYTF	TGTGCCATCAGTCCCGGACAGGGTGATGGCTACACCTTC
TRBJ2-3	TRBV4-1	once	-	CASSQFAGRTDTQYF	TGCGCCAGCAGCCAATTTGCCGGCCGCACAGATACGCAGTATTTT
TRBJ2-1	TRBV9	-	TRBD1	CASSVDKWDRAWNEQFF	TGTGCCAGCAGCGTAGATAAATGGGACAGGGCGTGGAATGAGCAGTTCTTC
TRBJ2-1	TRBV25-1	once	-	CASSSSAYSYNEQFF	TGTGCCAGCAGTTCTAGCGCCTACTCCTACAATGAGCAGTTCTTC
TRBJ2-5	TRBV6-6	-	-	CASSYQQGGETQYF	TGTGCCAGCAGTTACCAACAGGGAGGCGAGACCCAGTACTTC
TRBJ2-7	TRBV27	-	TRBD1	CASTPRANRGYEQYF	TGTGCCAGCACCCCCCGGGCGAACAGGGGGTACGAGCAGTACTTC
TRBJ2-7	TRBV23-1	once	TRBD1	CASSGQGARYEQYF	TGCGCCAGCAGCGGACAGGGGGCGCGGTACGAGCAGTACTTC
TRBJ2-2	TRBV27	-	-	CASGSAGELFF	TGTGCCAGCGGGTCCGCCGGGGAGCTGTTTTTT
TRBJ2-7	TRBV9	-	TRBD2	CASSVVPSGASYEQYF	TGTGCCAGCAGCGTAGTTCCCAGCGGGGCCTCCTACGAGCAGTACTTC
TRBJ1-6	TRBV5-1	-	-	CASSLERFSRSSYNSPLHF	TGCGCCAGCAGCTTGGAAAGGTTCAGCAGAAGCTCCTATAATTCACCCCTCCACTTT
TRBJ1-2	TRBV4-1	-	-	CASSPDGWGSGYTF	TGCGCCAGCAGCCCGGACGGCTGGGGGTCTGGCTACACCTTC
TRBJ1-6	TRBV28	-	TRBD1	CASSYPTGVGSPLHF	TGTGCCAGCAGTTACCCAACAGGGGTCGGCTCACCCCTCCACTTT
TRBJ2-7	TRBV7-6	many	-	CASSPGASEQYF	TGTGCCAGCAGCCCCGGCGCGTCTGAGCAGTACTTC
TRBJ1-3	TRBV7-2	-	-	CASSRGFGNTIYF	TGTGCCAGCAGCCGCGGCTTTGGAAACACCATATATTTT
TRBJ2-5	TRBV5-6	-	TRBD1	CASSLGTGNQETQYF	TGTGCCAGCAGCTTGGGGACAGGGAACCAAGAGACCCAGTACTTC
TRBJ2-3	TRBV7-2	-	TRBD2	CASSLFSGGADTQYF	TGTGCCAGCAGCTTATTTTCGGGAGGCGCAGATACGCAGTATTTT
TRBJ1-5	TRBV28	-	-	CASSFARGQPQHF	TGTGCCAGCAGTTTCGCACGAGGTCAGCCCCAGCATTTT
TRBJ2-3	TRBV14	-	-	CASSQVPASTDTQYF	TGTGCCAGCAGCCAAGTGCCAGCTAGCACAGATACGCAGTATTTT
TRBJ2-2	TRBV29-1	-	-	CSVEIRGPMNTGELFF	TGCAGCGTTGAAATCAGGGGACCTATGAACACCGGGGAGCTGTTTTTT
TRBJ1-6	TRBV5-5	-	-	CASSLYLSHNSPLHF	TGTGCCAGCAGCTTGTATCTGAGCCATAATTCACCCCTCCACTTT
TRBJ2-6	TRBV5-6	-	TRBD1	CASSSGTGYGANVLTF	TGTGCCAGCAGCTCAGGGACAGGGTATGGGGCCAACGTCCTGACTTTC
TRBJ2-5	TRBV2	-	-	CASSEQGFLGETQYF	TGTGCCAGCAGCGAACAGGGATTTCTTGGGGAGACCCAGTACTTC
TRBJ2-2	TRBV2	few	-	CASISAGELFF	TGTGCCAGCATCTCCGCCGGGGAGCTGTTTTTT
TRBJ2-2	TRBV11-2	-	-	CASSSLTGIGELFF	TGTGCCAGCAGCTCACTAACTGGTATCGGGGAGCTGTTTTTT
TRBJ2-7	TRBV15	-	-	CATSSPGPKTYEQYF	TGTGCCACCAGCAGCCCGGGACCCAAGACCTACGAGCAGTACTTC
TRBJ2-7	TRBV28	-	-	CASSLDYEQYF	TGTGCCAGCAGTCTCGACTACGAGCAGTACTTC
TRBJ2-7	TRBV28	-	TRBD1	CASSPPGQGGYEQYF	TGTGCCAGCAGTCCACCTGGACAGGGGGGCTACGAGCAGTACTTC
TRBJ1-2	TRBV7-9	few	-	CASSWDYGYTF	TGTGCCAGCAGCTGGGACTATGGCTACACCTTC
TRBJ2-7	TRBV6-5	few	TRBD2	CASTDFLGAGEQYF	TGTGCCAGCACTGATTTTTTGGGAGCGGGGGAGCAGTACTTC
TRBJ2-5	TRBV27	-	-	CASRGGPGRYQETQYF	TGTGCCAGCAGGGGTGGGCCAGGGAGGTACCAAGAGACCCAGTACTTC
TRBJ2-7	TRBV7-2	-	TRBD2	CASSLARLAGGPDYEQYF	TGTGCCAGCAGCTTAGCCCGACTAGCGGGAGGGCCGGACTACGAGCAGTACTTC
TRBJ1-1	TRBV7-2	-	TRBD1	CASSRPTGTEAFF	TGTGCCAGCAGCCGACCGACAGGGACTGAAGCTTTCTTT
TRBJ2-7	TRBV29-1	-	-	CSVSHLTGIDEQYF	TGCAGCGTCTCCCATCTTACAGGGATCGACGAGCAGTACTTC
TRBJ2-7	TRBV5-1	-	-	CASSLALAAPPYEQYF	TGCGCCAGCAGCTTGGCATTAGCGGCCCCTCCCTACGAGCAGTACTTC
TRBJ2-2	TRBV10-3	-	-	CAISESEGGELFF	TGTGCCATCAGTGAGTCGGAGGGAGGGGAGCTGTTTTTT
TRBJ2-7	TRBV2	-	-	CASSDSTDWTDAYEQYF	TGTGCCAGCAGTGATAGCACCGATTGGACAGATGCTTACGAGCAGTACTTC
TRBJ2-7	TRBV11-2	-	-	CASSFPDRPSYEQYF	TGTGCCAGCAGCTTTCCCGACAGGCCTTCCTACGAGCAGTACTTC
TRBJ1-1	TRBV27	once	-	CASRRLGDPEAFF	TGTGCCAGCAGGCGACTGGGGGACCCTGAAGCTTTCTTT
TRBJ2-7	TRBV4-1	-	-	CASSQNQRPYEQYF	TGCGCCAGCAGCCAAAATCAGCGACCGTACGAGCAGTACTTC
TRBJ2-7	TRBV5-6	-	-	CASSLQVQAIYNSYEQYF	TGTGCCAGCAGCTTGCAGGTCCAGGCGATATACAACTCCTACGAGCAGTACTTC
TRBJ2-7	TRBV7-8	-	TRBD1	CASSLGQGFAYEQYF	TGTGCCAGCAGCTTAGGACAGGGTTTCGCTTACGAGCAGTACTTC